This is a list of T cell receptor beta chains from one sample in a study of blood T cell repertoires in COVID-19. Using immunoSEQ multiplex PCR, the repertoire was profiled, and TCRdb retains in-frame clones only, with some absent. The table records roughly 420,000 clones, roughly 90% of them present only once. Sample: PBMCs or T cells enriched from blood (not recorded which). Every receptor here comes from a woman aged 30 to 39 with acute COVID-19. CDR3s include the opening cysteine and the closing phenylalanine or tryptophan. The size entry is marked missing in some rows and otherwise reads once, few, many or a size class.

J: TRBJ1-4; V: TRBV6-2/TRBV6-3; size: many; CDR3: CASSYVGSGYEKLFF
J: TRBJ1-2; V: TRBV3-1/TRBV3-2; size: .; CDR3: CASSRGGHYGYTF
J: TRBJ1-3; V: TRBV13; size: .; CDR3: CASSPGGSRIGNTIYF
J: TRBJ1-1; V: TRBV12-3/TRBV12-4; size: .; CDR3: CASSYRVEAFF
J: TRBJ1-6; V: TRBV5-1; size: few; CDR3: CASSSSIGGTPLHF
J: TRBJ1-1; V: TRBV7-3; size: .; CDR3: CASSPTGEQGNTAEAFF
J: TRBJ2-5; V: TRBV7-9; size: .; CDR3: CASSSGQVSRETQYF
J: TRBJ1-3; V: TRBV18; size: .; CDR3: CASSPSIGQASPGNTIYF
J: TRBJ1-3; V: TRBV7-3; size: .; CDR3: CASSLHAGPGNTIYF
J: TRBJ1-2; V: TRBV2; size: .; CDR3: CASSEQGQGNYGYTF
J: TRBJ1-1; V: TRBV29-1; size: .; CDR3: CSVGGSRRYTEAFF
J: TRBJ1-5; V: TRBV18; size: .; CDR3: CASSPPQRVQPQHF
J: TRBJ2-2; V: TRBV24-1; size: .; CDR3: CATSGGQGSITGELFF
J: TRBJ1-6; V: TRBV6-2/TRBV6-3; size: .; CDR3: CASSYSIAGVGNSPLHF
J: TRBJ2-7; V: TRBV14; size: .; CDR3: CASSRRPGTWRSYEQYF
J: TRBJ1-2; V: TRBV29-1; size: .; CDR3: CSVMRSDGYTF
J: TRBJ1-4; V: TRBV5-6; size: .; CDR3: CASSLMDRVGEKLFF
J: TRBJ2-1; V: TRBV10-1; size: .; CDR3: CASSKLNRNNEQFF
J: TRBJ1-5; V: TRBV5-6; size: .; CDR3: CASSRGAGRHQPQHF
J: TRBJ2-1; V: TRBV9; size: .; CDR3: CASSPGGSNNEQFF
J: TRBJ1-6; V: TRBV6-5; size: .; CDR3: CASRVTIENSPLHF
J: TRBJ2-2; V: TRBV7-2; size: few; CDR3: CASSLTRGVAGELFF
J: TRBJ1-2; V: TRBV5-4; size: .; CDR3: CASSLGGQGLNYGYTF
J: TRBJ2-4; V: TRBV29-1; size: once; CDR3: CSSIIIRGLANIQYF
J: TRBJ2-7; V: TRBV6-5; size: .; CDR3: CASTLRASGTYEQYF
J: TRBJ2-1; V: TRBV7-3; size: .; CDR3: CASSLLAGGYNEQFF
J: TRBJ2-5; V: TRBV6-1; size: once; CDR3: CASSETRGRWETQYF
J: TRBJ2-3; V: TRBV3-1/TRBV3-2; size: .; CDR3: CASSLSGGPDTQYF
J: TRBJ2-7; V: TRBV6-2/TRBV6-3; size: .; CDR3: CASSYLQTGGSYEQYF
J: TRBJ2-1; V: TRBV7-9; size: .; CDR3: CASSYGAWQFF
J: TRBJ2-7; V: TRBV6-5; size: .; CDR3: CASSRKQGNEQYF
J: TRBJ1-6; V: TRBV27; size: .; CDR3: CASSLGTGVNSPLHF
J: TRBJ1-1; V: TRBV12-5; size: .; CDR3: CASGSGLLGQLNTEAFF